The rows below give T cell receptor beta chains drawn from one sample of a study of human T cells and chemical hapten exposure. TCRdb used MiXCR to reprocess the RACE reads, holding one entry per CDR3 protein. The table lists around 160,000 distinct CDR3 sequences, roughly 15% of them singletons. The specimen was whole blood, collected in connection with sensitization to the hapten diphenylcyclopropenone (DPC). All receptors come from a woman aged 25-40 years with alopecia areata. Some clones in this sample may be carry-over from other donors' samples. The CDR3 runs from the conserved cysteine through the conserved F or W. A D gene is named only where the DNA matches it firmly. Clone size is stated in some rows and not others, as once, few, many or a class when expanded.

>TRBV27|NA|few|TRBJ2-7
CASSKGADSYYEQYF
TGTGCCAGCAGTAAAGGGGCGGACAGTTACTACGAGCAGTACTTC
>TRBV6-2/TRBV6-3|NA|many|TRBJ1-5
CASSYTRQLSNQPQHF
TGTGCCAGCAGTTACACCAGACAGCTTAGCAATCAGCCCCAGCATTTT
>TRBV27|TRBD2|few|TRBJ2-1
CASSFNGRAGNEQFF
TGTGCCAGCAGTTTCAACGGGAGGGCCGGCAATGAGCAGTTCTTC
>TRBV28|TRBD1|NA|TRBJ1-5
CASTPDRGLRQGRNQPQHF
TGTGCCAGCACGCCGGACAGGGGGCTACGTCAAGGACGCAATCAGCCCCAGCATTTT
>TRBV28|TRBD1|NA|TRBJ1-1
CASSGDRAGTEAFF
TGTGCCAGCAGTGGGGACAGGGCGGGCACTGAAGCTTTCTTT
>TRBV6-2/TRBV6-3|TRBD2|few|TRBJ2-1
CASSYSSGRYNEQFF
TGTGCCAGCAGTTACTCTAGCGGGAGATACAATGAGCAGTTCTTC
>TRBV3-1|NA|many|TRBJ1-2
CASSQDAANYGYTF
TGTGCCAGCAGCCAAGACGCGGCTAACTATGGCTACACCTTC
>TRBV20-1|TRBD1|once|TRBJ2-3
CSARDHRGSTDTQYF
TGCAGTGCTAGAGATCACAGGGGTAGCACAGATACGCAGTATTTT
>TRBV30|NA|NA|TRBJ1-1
CAWTGHLMNTEAFF
TGTGCCTGGACAGGGCACCTTATGAACACTGAAGCTTTCTTT
>TRBV6-2/TRBV6-3|NA|few|TRBJ1-5
CASTTGNQPQHF
TGTGCCAGCACGACAGGAAATCAGCCCCAGCATTTT
>TRBV27|NA|many|TRBJ1-6
CASNHGTGHSPLHF
TGTGCCAGCAACCACGGAACGGGTCATTCACCCCTCCACTTT
>TRBV10-2|TRBD2|few|TRBJ2-3
CASSVTSGRDTQYF
TGCGCCAGCAGCGTGACTAGCGGTCGAGATACGCAGTATTTT
>TRBV20-1|NA|many|TRBJ1-6
CSARTDISYNSPLHF
TGCAGTGCTAGGACAGACATCTCCTATAATTCACCCCTCCACTTT
>TRBV20-1|NA|few|TRBJ2-3
CSAPGGGRDTDTDTQYF
TGCAGTGCCCCCGGGGGCGGGCGGGATACCGACACAGATACGCAGTATTTT
>TRBV6-2/TRBV6-3|NA|few|TRBJ1-5
CASSYSRVSNQPQHF
TGTGCCAGCAGTTACTCGAGGGTTAGCAATCAGCCCCAGCATTTT
>TRBV10-2|TRBD1|many|TRBJ1-2
CASTGQDYGYTF
TGCGCCAGCACAGGACAGGACTATGGCTACACCTTC
>TRBV2|NA|NA|TRBJ2-6
CASSELTPGANVLTF
TGTGCCAGCAGTGAGCTCACGCCTGGGGCCAACGTCCTGACTTTC
>TRBV7-9|NA|many|TRBJ1-6
CASSLGRLRGGPGAPLHF
TGTGCCAGCAGCTTAGGGAGACTAAGGGGGGGTCCGGGAGCTCCCCTCCACTTT
>TRBV7-2|TRBD2|many|TRBJ2-5
CASSPPGGETQYF
TGTGCCAGCAGTCCCCCGGGGGGAGAGACCCAGTACTTC
>TRBV6-2/TRBV6-3|NA|many|TRBJ2-1
CASSTELGQFF
TGTGCCAGCAGTACCGAGTTGGGTCAGTTCTTC
>TRBV2|TRBD1|NA|TRBJ2-2
CASRGTGSVDTGELFF
TGTGCCAGCAGGGGGACAGGTTCCGTTGACACCGGGGAGCTGTTTTTT
>TRBV20-1|NA|NA|TRBJ2-3
CSASQGFDTQYF
TGCAGTGCTAGCCAGGGTTTTGATACGCAGTATTTT
>TRBV28|NA|few|TRBJ1-1
CASKGGHTEAFF
TGTGCCAGCAAGGGGGGTCACACTGAAGCTTTCTTT
>TRBV28|TRBD2|NA|TRBJ2-3
CASSLLAGRDTQYF
TGTGCCAGCAGTTTATTAGCGGGAAGAGATACGCAGTATTTT
>TRBV18|NA|few|TRBJ1-2
CASSPLTSGWGYGYTF
TGTGCCAGCTCACCTCTTACTTCGGGCTGGGGCTATGGCTACACCTTC
>TRBV7-6|NA|many|TRBJ2-3
CASSLISGTDTQYF
TGTGCCAGCAGCTTAATCAGCGGCACAGATACGCAGTATTTT
>TRBV14|NA|few|TRBJ2-7
CASSNLGAGYEQYF
TGTGCCAGCAGCAACCTCGGGGCCGGTTACGAGCAGTACTTC
>TRBV7-8|TRBD1|NA|TRBJ1-1
CASSLLGTGYGHGTEAFF
TGTGCCAGCAGCCTCCTAGGGACAGGGTATGGTCATGGCACTGAAGCTTTCTTT
>TRBV4-1|NA|few|TRBJ2-5
CASSLGTGTGRETQYF
TGCGCCAGCAGCCTGGGGACCGGGACGGGTAGGGAGACCCAGTACTTC
>TRBV7-9|NA|few|TRBJ1-1
CASSLAGDTEAFF
TGTGCCAGCAGCTTGGCAGGGGACACTGAAGCTTTCTTT
>TRBV29-1|NA|many|TRBJ2-3
CSVELELQHTDTQYF
TGCAGCGTTGAATTAGAGCTCCAGCACACAGATACGCAGTATTTT
>TRBV10-3|NA|few|TRBJ2-6
CAISRQVISGANVLTF
TGTGCCATCAGTCGACAGGTTATCTCTGGGGCCAACGTCCTGACTTTC
>TRBV5-8|NA|NA|TRBJ1-2
CASSVGITANYGYTF
TGTGCCAGCAGCGTAGGAATAACAGCTAACTATGGCTACACCTTC
>TRBV10-3|NA|few|TRBJ2-7
CAISLRGTYEQYF
TGTGCCATCAGTCTCAGGGGTACCTACGAGCAGTACTTC
>TRBV20-1|NA|few|TRBJ1-3
CSAYGPGTGNTIYF
TGCAGTGCTTACGGTCCCGGGACAGGAAACACCATATATTTT
>TRBV7-9|TRBD2|NA|TRBJ2-7
CASSFFRLAGRTYEQYF
TGTGCCAGCAGCTTCTTTAGACTAGCGGGACGTACCTACGAGCAGTACTTC